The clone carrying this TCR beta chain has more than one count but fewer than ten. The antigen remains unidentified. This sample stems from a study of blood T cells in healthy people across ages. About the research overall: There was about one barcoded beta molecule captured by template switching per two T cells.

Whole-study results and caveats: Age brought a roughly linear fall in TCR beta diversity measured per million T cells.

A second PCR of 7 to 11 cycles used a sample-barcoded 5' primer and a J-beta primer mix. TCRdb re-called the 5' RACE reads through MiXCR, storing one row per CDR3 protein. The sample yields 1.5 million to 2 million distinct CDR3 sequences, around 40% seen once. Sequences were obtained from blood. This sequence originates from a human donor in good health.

The CDR3 sequence is CASSQEYRDVYNEQFF. The CDR3 nucleotides are TGCGCCAGCAGCCAAGAATACAGGGATGTCTACAATGAGCAGTTCTTC. The chain links TRBV4-3 to TRBJ2-1, with D perhaps matching TRBD1 (6 bases). CDR3 length: 16 residues. The V gene lost 0 bases and the J gene lost 3 bases, with 12 bases spanning the gap. Germline V gene sequence: CDR1 LGHNA, CDR2 YSLEER.